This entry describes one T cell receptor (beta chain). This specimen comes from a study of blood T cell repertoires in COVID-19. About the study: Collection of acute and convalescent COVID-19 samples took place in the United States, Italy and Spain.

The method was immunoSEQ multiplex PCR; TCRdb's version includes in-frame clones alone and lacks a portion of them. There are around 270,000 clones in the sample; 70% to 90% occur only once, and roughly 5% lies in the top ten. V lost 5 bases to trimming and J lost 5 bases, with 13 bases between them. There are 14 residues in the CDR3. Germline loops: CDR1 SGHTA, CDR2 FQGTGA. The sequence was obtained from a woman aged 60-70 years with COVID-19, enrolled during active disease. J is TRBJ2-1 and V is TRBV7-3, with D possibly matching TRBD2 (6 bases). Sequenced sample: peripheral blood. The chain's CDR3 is CASSPGRTDNEQFF. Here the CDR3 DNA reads TGTGCCAGCAGCCCCGGGAGAACGGACAATGAGCAGTTCTTC.